This TCR beta chain was profiled in a study of shared clonotypes between healthy human individuals. Across the whole study: Two female and three male donors aged 18 to 49 were enrolled. CD4 naive and memory got three plates each, CD8 naive two, CD8 memory one. Findings and limits, study-wide: Rarefaction indicated that sorted-subset sequencing remained incomplete although depth was large.

With regard to this clone: The target antigen is unknown.

Trimming removed 0 bases at V and 9 bases at J, with 15 bases between. Per germline, CDR1 SGHRS and CDR2 YFSETQ. The CDR3 is made up of 15 amino acids. Measured with immunoSEQ multiplex PCR; TCRdb has only the in-frame clones, and not every one. The sample yields about 2 million clones, 90% to 95% seen once. Sample: naive CD4+ T cells sorted from blood. This sample's subset: CD45RA+ positively selected. The sequence was obtained from a man aged 18 to 35 in good health. This sequence joins TRBV5-1 and TRBJ2-2; possible D gene TRBD2, 6 bases. The CDR3 nucleotides read TGCGCCAGCAGCTTGGCCACGGGGGAGCGTCGGGAGCTGTTTTTT. Amino acids: CASSLATGERRELFF.